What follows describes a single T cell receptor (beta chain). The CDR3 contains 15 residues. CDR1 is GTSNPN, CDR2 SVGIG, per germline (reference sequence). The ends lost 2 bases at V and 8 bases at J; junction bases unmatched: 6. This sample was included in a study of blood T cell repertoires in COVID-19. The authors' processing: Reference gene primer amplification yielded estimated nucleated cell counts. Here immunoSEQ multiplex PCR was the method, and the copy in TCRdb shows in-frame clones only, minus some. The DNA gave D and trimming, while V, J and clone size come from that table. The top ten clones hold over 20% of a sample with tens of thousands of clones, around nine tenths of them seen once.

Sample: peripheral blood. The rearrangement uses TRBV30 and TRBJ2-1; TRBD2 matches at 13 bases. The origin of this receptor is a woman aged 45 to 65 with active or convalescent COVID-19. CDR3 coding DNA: TGTGCCTGGAGTCAGAAGGGACTAGCGGGGTATGAGCAGTTCTTC. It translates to CAWSQKGLAGYEQFF.